This TCR beta chain originates from a study of liver allograft versus peripheral blood T cells. Across the whole study: Recipients' peripheral blood supplied the T cell receptor repertoires against which those in transplanted livers were compared.

This clonotype was observed at least ten times. A single record per CDR3 protein comes from TCRdb applying MiXCR to the reads. The repertoire consists of 10,000 or so distinct CDR3 sequences, with around a sixth occurring once and the leading ten covering 1% to 1.5%. The sequence was collected from a human patient who had a liver transplant. Part of the T cells may come from the graft donor.

The CDR3 region is CAISDPSGDSYEQYF. CDR3 nucleotides: TGTGCCATCAGTGACCCAAGCGGGGACTCCTACGAGCAGTACTTC. The chain joins TRBV10-3 to TRBJ2-7; 7 bases are a match to TRBD2. After removal of 3 bases from V and 0 bases from J, the junction contained 5 bases not matched to a gene. Germline CDR1 ENHRY, CDR2 SYGVKD. This CDR3 region has 15 residues.